Listed below are T cell receptor beta chains from one sample, sequenced in a study of control samples from healthy donors and cancer patients. Produced via immunoSEQ multiplex PCR; TCRdb's table is partial and in-frame only. The sample carries 200,000 to 250,000 clones, about 95% recorded once. The source material was blood. The receptor set was obtained from a man in his fifties or sixties in good health. Each CDR3 is given without its conserved first and last residue. Each record gives: V gene, J gene, D gene, CDR3 protein. The D gene is left open where the match is weak.

TRBV28	TRBJ2-4	TRBD2	ASSSLAGAGDIQY
TRBV28	TRBJ1-2	TRBD1	ASRRTGQGYGYT
TRBV5-1	TRBJ2-3	NA	ASSLSGRWVLTTHTDTQY
TRBV27	TRBJ2-6	NA	ASSPIGRNSGANVLT
TRBV5-1	TRBJ1-2	TRBD1	ASSFSSTGALTNYGYT
TRBV3-1/TRBV3-2	TRBJ2-2	NA	ASSHGVPELF
TRBV18	TRBJ1-1	NA	ASSPRLNTEAF
TRBV28	TRBJ1-3	NA	ASIKPAGNTIY
TRBV30	TRBJ1-2	NA	AWRIVRLVTYGYT
TRBV3-1/TRBV3-2	TRBJ2-3	TRBD2	ASSPAGGTDTQY
TRBV7-8	TRBJ2-7	NA	ASSLDNPGDEQY
TRBV4-3	TRBJ2-3	TRBD2	ASSLIASGGSTDTQY
TRBV10-3	TRBJ1-1	TRBD1	AISEDRGQGEAF
TRBV12-5	TRBJ1-1	NA	ASGSSARNTEAF
TRBV3-1/TRBV3-2	TRBJ1-1	TRBD1	ASSQWDSSRGEAF
TRBV5-6	TRBJ2-3	NA	ASWKSPYEDTQY
TRBV5-1	TRBJ1-1	NA	ASSLAGVGTEAF
TRBV2	TRBJ1-1	NA	ASSLVEFTTEAF
TRBV10-3	TRBJ2-3	TRBD1	AIHHDREGDTQY
TRBV9	TRBJ1-3	NA	ASSVDPGPVGGNTIY
TRBV12-3/TRBV12-4	TRBJ1-4	NA	ASSSPRQEKLF
TRBV19	TRBJ1-3	NA	ASTKFAGSSAYSGNTIY
TRBV7-2	TRBJ1-1	NA	ASSLTIQGLAF
TRBV5-4	TRBJ1-1	NA	ASSLSLRAANTEAF
TRBV13	TRBJ2-3	NA	ASSLEGSDTQY
TRBV27	TRBJ2-5	TRBD2	ASRSLAGGYQETQY
TRBV24-1	TRBJ2-5	TRBD2	ATSEWTSGVGETQY
TRBV27	TRBJ1-2	TRBD1	ASSLTGGVGDGYT
TRBV23-1	TRBJ2-5	TRBD1	ASSQADRGQETQY
TRBV29-1	TRBJ1-1	NA	SVEGGPEAF
TRBV7-2	TRBJ2-2	TRBD1	ASSLEGAGELF
TRBV19	TRBJ1-2	NA	ASSSRTRDYGYT
TRBV18	TRBJ1-1	NA	ASSAVEGAEAF
TRBV15	TRBJ1-6	NA	ATSRAITPRSLH
TRBV19	TRBJ1-2	NA	ASSVGDRNNYGYT
TRBV3-1/TRBV3-2	TRBJ1-1	NA	ASNQQRGGTEAF
TRBV5-4	TRBJ2-5	NA	ASSFGLFGTQY
TRBV6-5	TRBJ2-7	NA	ASSPPGTYEQY
TRBV24-1	TRBJ2-5	NA	ATSAQTETQY
TRBV25-1	TRBJ2-3	TRBD1	ASTRQGKSTDTQY
TRBV28	TRBJ2-7	NA	ASSLSGDEQY
TRBV3-1/TRBV3-2	TRBJ1-1	NA	ASSQEQTGVGTEAF
TRBV6-5	TRBJ1-6	TRBD1	ASVRQGANSPLH
TRBV28	TRBJ2-7	NA	ASSLTGGEQY
TRBV10-3	TRBJ1-5	NA	AVGVNSNQPQH
TRBV10-3	TRBJ2-3	NA	AISDGGGAGTDTQY
TRBV6-5	TRBJ1-6	NA	ASSYGFGQYNSPLH
TRBV19	TRBJ1-5	NA	ASSIWGRGSNQPQH
TRBV11-2	TRBJ1-2	NA	ASSLSQSREYGYT
TRBV12-3/TRBV12-4	TRBJ1-1	NA	ASSWTIDTEAF
TRBV5-4	TRBJ2-1	NA	ASSLRTYNEQF
TRBV3-1/TRBV3-2	TRBJ1-2	TRBD1	ASSHRQGGGYT
TRBV7-3	TRBJ2-1	NA	ASSLTGGYYNEQF
TRBV4-1	TRBJ1-1	NA	ASSQFALNTEAF
TRBV5-1	TRBJ2-3	NA	ASSLGYGDTDTQY
TRBV7-9	TRBJ2-2	NA	ASSLIGELF
TRBV29-1	TRBJ1-1	TRBD1	SVGGDREAF
TRBV7-6	TRBJ1-1	NA	ASSLFGGVGTEAF
TRBV10-2	TRBJ2-5	NA	ASSEWGLGGETQY
TRBV28	TRBJ1-5	TRBD1	ASSVTGINQPQH